One and the same sample provided the 16 T cell receptor beta chains below, sequenced in a study of shared clonotypes between healthy human individuals. The repertoire was sequenced with immunoSEQ multiplex PCR; TCRdb's copy has only in-frame clones and lacks some. The sample lists around 1.6 million clones; approximately 98% were seen once. Sequencing was performed on naive CD4+ T cells sorted from blood. This sample's subset: CD45RA+ positively selected. The receptors were sampled from a man aged 25-45 years in good health.

This clone has a single count. The chain joins TRBV29-1 to TRBJ1-2; D ambiguous. Germline V CDR1 and CDR2: SQVTM, ANQGSEA. The ends were cut back, 0 bases at V and 4 bases at J, with 12 bases in the middle. This CDR3 contains 14 residues. The DNA for the CDR3 is TGCAGCGTTGAAGATTACCCAGGAGCCTATGGCTACACCTTC. This codes for CSVEDYPGAYGYTF.

The rearrangement uses TRBV10-2 and TRBJ1-5; D remains unclear. V gave up 0 bases and J gave up 7 bases, with 7 bases separating them. Germline CDR1 is WSHSY and CDR2 is SAAADI. The CDR3 length is 13 residues. The DNA for the CDR3 is TGCGCCAGCAGTGAGTCTGGTTCACAGCCCCAGCATTTT. It codes for CASSESGSQPQHF.

Points on this clone: Other DNA variants within this sample encode the same CDR3. The DNA for the CDR3 is TGTGCCAGCAGTCGGACAGGGGGTTCCTACGAGCAGTACTTC. Protein sequence: CASSRTGGSYEQYF. The V gene is TRBV7-6, the J gene TRBJ2-7; 10 positions match TRBD1. The CDR3 has 14 residues. Trimming removed 6 bases from V and 1 base from J; junction bases left unmatched: 3. Germline values: CDR1 SGHVS, CDR2 FNYEAQ. Using reference TRBV7-6 and TRBJ2-7 for the parts outside the CDR3, the full variable domain is GAGVSQSPRYKVTKRGQDVALRCDPISGHVSLYWYRQALGQGPEFLTYFNYEAQQDKSGLPNDRFSAERPEGSISTLTIQRTEQRDSAMYRCASSRTGGSYEQYFGPGTRLTVT.

This clone was observed a single time. The chain joins TRBV10-1 to TRBJ1-1, with D unresolved. Trimming took off 7 bases at V and 0 bases at J, with 9 bases between the two ends. This CDR3 has 13 amino acids. The germline CDR1 and CDR2 sequences are WNHNN and SYGVQD (reference sequence). CDR3 protein: CASTRTLNTEAFF. The CDR3, as DNA: TGCGCCAGCACACGAACTTTGAACACTGAAGCTTTCTTT.

This chain links TRBV5-1 with TRBJ2-7, with D possibly being TRBD1 or TRBD2 (5 bases each). The CDR3 length is 17 residues. Trimming cost V 4 bases and J 0 bases, with 20 bases left between them. The V gene's germline CDR1 is SGHRS and CDR2 YFSETQ. For the CDR3, the DNA is TGCGCCAGCAGCGAATCCCCAGGGACCCCGAGCTCCTACGAGCAGTACTTC. It encodes CASSESPGTPSSYEQYF.

J is TRBJ2-5 and V is TRBV29-1; no reliable D call. V shed 4 bases and J shed 4 bases, with 7 bases lying between them. The CDR3 covers 11 residues. From germline, CDR1 is SQVTM and CDR2 ANQGSEA. In DNA form, the CDR3 reads TGCAGCGTTGCCAGCGCAGAGACCCAGTACTTC. This gives the protein CSVASAETQYF. The whole variable domain, filled in from reference TRBV29-1 and TRBJ2-5, reads SAVISQKPSRDICQRGTSLTIQCQVDSQVTMMFWYRQQPGQSLTLIATANQGSEATYESGFVIDKFPISRPNLTFSTLTVSNMSPEDSSIYLCSVASAETQYFGPGTRLLVL.

This chain joins TRBV19 and TRBJ1-2; the D gene is possibly TRBD1 (5 bases). The CDR3 is made up of 11 amino acids. V lost 6 bases, J lost 6 bases, and 8 bases lay in between. Germline lookup yields CDR1 LNHDA and CDR2 SQIVND (reference sequence). The CDR3 spells CASSRRDGYTF. DNA of the CDR3: TGTGCCAGTAGCCGCAGGGATGGCTACACCTTC.

This chain links TRBV13 with TRBJ2-2, with 7 bases fitting TRBD2. V lost 3 bases and J lost 2; bases outside the gene matches: 9. CDR1 is PRHDT, CDR2 FYEKMQ, per germline (reference sequence). The CDR3 is made up of 17 amino acids. The CDR3 here is CASSFLREEINTGELFF. Written as DNA, the CDR3 is TGTGCCAGCAGCTTCCTACGGGAGGAAATCAACACCGGGGAGCTGTTTTTT.

This clone was seen once. CDR3 nucleotides: TGTGCCAGCGGCCTATCTTTAAACAATGAGCAGTTCTTC. Residues: CASGLSLNNEQFF. The rearrangement uses TRBV2 and TRBJ2-1; D unresolved. CDR1 and CDR2 (germline): SNHLY, FYNNEI. The CDR3 is 13 residues long. Trimming cost V 8 bases and J 5 bases, with 13 bases left between them.

This chain connects TRBV12-5 to TRBJ1-1; D gene ambiguous. V was trimmed by 1 base and J by 10 bases, leaving 16 bases between them. CDR3 size: 14 residues. Germline V gene sequence: CDR1 LGHNT, CDR2 FRNRAP. CDR3 in DNA: TGTGCTAGTGGTTTGGGCGACGGGCCGGGGTCAGCTTTCTTT. Translation: CASGLGDGPGSAFF.

The chain carries TRBV5-1 and TRBJ2-7; TRBD2 matches 13 bases. Germline CDR1 is SGHRS and CDR2 is YFSETQ. The length of the CDR3 is 16 residues. Trimming at V came to 2 bases and at J to 4 bases, leaving 6 bases not matched to a gene. The DNA of the CDR3 is TGCGCCAGCAGCTTAGGGACTAGCGGGATTGGATACGAGCAGTACTTC. Its protein is CASSLGTSGIGYEQYF.

As DNA, the CDR3 is TGTGCCAGCAGTACAGGGGGAGATGGCTACACCTTC. Protein: CASSTGGDGYTF. The J gene is TRBJ1-2, the V gene TRBV6-5, with 8 bases matching TRBD1. The CDR3 runs to 12 residues. The germline gives CDR1 MNHEY, CDR2 SVGAGI. V dropped 5 bases and J dropped 6; count of bases not matched to a gene: 2.

CDR3 in amino acids: CASSHQGSEQYF. The CDR3 DNA reads as TGTGCCAGTAGTCACCAGGGATCCGAGCAGTACTTC. J is TRBJ2-7 and V is TRBV19; D may be TRBD1 (5 bases). CDR3 length: 12 residues. Germline V gene sequence: CDR1 LNHDA, CDR2 SQIVND (reference sequence). V lost 5 bases, J lost 6 bases, and 11 bases lay in between.

As concerns this clone: One junction end disagrees with the germline gene, perhaps due to a read error. The rearrangement links TRBV2 to TRBJ2-5; D gene ambiguous. CDR1 is SNHLY, CDR2 FYNNEI, per germline. The CDR3 is 14 residues long. The CDR3 coding sequence is TGTGCCAGCAGGGAAGATAGCCTAATGGGGACCCAGTACTTC. Translation gives CASREDSLMGTQYF.

The V and J genes are TRBV12-5 and TRBJ2-3; TRBD2 agrees at 10 bases. The CDR3 spans 16 residues. Germline loops: CDR1 LGHNT, CDR2 FRNRAP. V shed 0 bases and J 5 bases; nucleotides not matched to a gene: 5. The CDR3 sequence: CASGLVAGGPEDTQYF. CDR3 DNA sequence: TGTGCTAGTGGTTTGGTAGCGGGAGGGCCAGAAGATACGCAGTATTTT. Combining the CDR3 with reference TRBV12-5 and TRBJ2-3 gives the whole variable domain DARVTQTPRHKVTEMGQEVTMRCQPILGHNTVFWYRQTMMQGLELLAYFRNRAPLDDSGMPKDRFSAEMPDATLATLKIQPSEPRDSAVYFCASGLVAGGPEDTQYFGPGTRLTVL.

The V and J genes are TRBV9 and TRBJ1-2; D uncertain. Germline CDR1 SGDLS, CDR2 YYNGEE. The CDR3 runs to 14 residues. The V and J ends lost 3 bases and 4 bases respectively, with 13 bases between them. The CDR3 nucleotides are TGTGCCAGCAGCGCAACTACAGACACCTATGGCTACACCTTC. It is translated as CASSATTDTYGYTF.